What follows are 16 T cell receptor beta chains derived from one specimen sequenced in a study of cytomegalovirus exposure and HLA in healthy donors. Primers: 60 Vbeta forward and 13 Jbeta reverse. TCRdb's table, derived via immunoSEQ multiplex PCR, lists solely in-frame clones and lacks some. This repertoire shows fewer than 130,000 clones, approximately 80% found once; its top ten account for around 3.2%. Sequenced material: PBMCs. The receptors derive from a woman aged 55-75 years in good health and CMV-seropositive.

J is TRBJ2-7 and V is TRBV18, with 7 bases identical to TRBD1. V lost 4 bases, J lost 5 bases, and 2 bases stayed unmatched. The CDR3 is 12 residues long. CDR1 is KGHSH, CDR2 LQKENI, per germline. The CDR3 sequence is CASSRDRDEQYF. The CDR3 region has the DNA TGTGCCAGCTCACGTGACAGGGACGAGCAGTACTTC.

The chain couples TRBV9 to TRBJ2-6, with 7 bases aligning to TRBD2. Germline V gene lookup returns CDR1 SGDLS and CDR2 YYNGEE. Trimming took 2 bases from V and 1 from J; bases not matched to a gene: 6. The CDR3 consists of 17 residues. The CDR3 region is CASSVSGLVSGANVLTF. For the CDR3, the DNA is TGTGCCAGCAGCGTTAGTGGACTAGTGTCTGGGGCCAACGTCCTGACTTTC. Based on the CDR3 plus reference TRBV9 and TRBJ2-6, the full variable domain is DSGVTQTPKHLITATGQRVTLRCSPRSGDLSVYWYQQSLDQGLQFLIQYYNGEERAKGNILERFSAQQFPDLHSELNLSSLELGDSALYFCASSVSGLVSGANVLTFGAGSRLTVL.

This clone is termed medium-sized. This chain joins TRBV4-1 and TRBJ1-1; D perhaps matches TRBD1 (5 bases). The CDR3 covers 11 residues. From germline, CDR1 is MGHRA and CDR2 YSYEKL. V gave up 5 bases and J gave up 10 bases, with 11 bases separating them. CDR3 amino acids: CASSGRAIAFF. DNA of the CDR3: TGCGCCAGCAGCGGCAGGGCGATAGCTTTCTTT.

J is TRBJ2-1 and V is TRBV6-6; 7 bases are a match to TRBD2. Germline lookup yields CDR1 MNHNY and CDR2 SVGAGI (reference sequence). CDR3 length equals 16 residues. V was pared by 6 bases and J by 0 bases, with 8 bases of the junction left unmatched. The CDR3 loop reads CASRGLAASSYNEQFF. The CDR3 nucleotides read TGTGCCAGCAGGGGCCTAGCGGCGAGCTCCTACAATGAGCAGTTCTTC.

V gene TRBV4-1 combines with J gene TRBJ1-4; no reliable D call. The CDR3 is made up of 17 amino acids. V gave up 4 bases and J gave up 0 bases, with 15 bases separating them. Germline assignment: CDR1 MGHRA and CDR2 YSYEKL. The CDR3 sequence: CASSPRERPTTNEKLFF. In DNA form, the CDR3 reads TGCGCCAGCAGCCCTCGAGAGCGGCCGACAACTAATGAAAAACTGTTTTTT.

This sequence joins TRBV27 and TRBJ2-3, with D perhaps matching TRBD2 (5 bases). The CDR3 is made up of 12 amino acids. Germline loops: CDR1 MNHEY, CDR2 SMNVEV (reference sequence). The V end lost 2 bases, the J end lost 9 bases, and 9 bases lay between the germline ends. CDR3: CASSLDGETQYF. In nucleotides, the CDR3 is TGTGCCAGCAGTTTAGATGGGGAGACGCAGTATTTT.

The genes are TRBV25-1 and TRBJ1-5, with D perhaps TRBD1 (6 bases). Germline CDR1 reads MGHDK; CDR2 reads SYGVNS. The CDR3 is 14 residues long. V lost 9 bases, J lost 0 bases, and 12 bases lay in between. The CDR3 DNA follows: TGTGCCAGTGGGACAATCCATAGCAATCAGCCCCAGCATTTT. Translation gives CASGTIHSNQPQHF.

The chain carries TRBV19 and TRBJ1-1; D is perhaps TRBD1 (5 bases). Deletions cut 1 base from V and 4 bases from J, with 10 bases between. The germline V gene has CDR1 LNHDA and CDR2 SQIVND (reference sequence). The CDR3 spans 14 residues. The CDR3 coding sequence is TGTGCCAGTAGTATAGGGGGGACTGGCACTGAAGCTTTCTTT. Translated: CASSIGGTGTEAFF. Filled out from reference TRBV19 and TRBJ1-1, the complete variable domain reads DGGITQSPKYLFRKEGQNVTLSCEQNLNHDAMYWYRQDPGQGLRLIYYSQIVNDFQKGDIAEGYSVSREKKESFPLTVTSAQKNPTAFYLCASSIGGTGTEAFFGQGTRLTVV.

Here the CDR3 DNA reads TGTGCCGGGTCGGCAGGGTCGAGCTCTGGAAACACCATATATTTT. Translation: CAGSAGSSSGNTIYF. The V and J genes are TRBV11-2 and TRBJ1-3; possible D gene TRBD1, 5 bases. Per germline, CDR1 SGHAT and CDR2 FQNNGV. The CDR3 extends over 15 amino acids. Trimming cost V 11 bases and J 0 bases, with 17 bases left between them.

This chain links TRBV6-6 with TRBJ2-3; D perhaps matches TRBD2 (5 bases). The germline CDR1 and CDR2 sequences are MNHNY and SVGAGI (reference sequence). Trimming took off 3 bases at V and 2 bases at J, with 15 bases between the two ends. This CDR3 is built from 16 residues. The CDR3 protein is CASSYPAEDTTDTQYF. For the CDR3, the DNA is TGTGCCAGCAGTTATCCAGCGGAAGATACCACAGATACGCAGTATTTT.

Concerning this clone: This specimen includes other DNA sequences encoding the same CDR3. V and J are TRBV7-9 and TRBJ1-1; TRBD1 might be the D (6 bases). Trimming removed 5 bases at V and 0 bases at J, with 10 bases between. The CDR3 totals 14 residues. CDR1 is SEHNR and CDR2 is FQNEAQ in the germline V gene (reference sequence). The chain's CDR3 is CASSPDSLNTEAFF. In DNA, the CDR3 is TGTGCCAGCAGCCCGGACAGCCTGAACACTGAAGCTTTCTTT.

The chain combines TRBV4-1 with TRBJ2-7; 11 nucleotides agree with TRBD2. With 4 bases clipped from V and 7 bases from J, the junction kept 18 bases outside the gene matches. The CDR3 is made up of 18 amino acids. In germline, CDR1 is MGHRA, CDR2 YSYEKL. CDR3: CASSPGTSGLRGLLEQYF. Here the CDR3 DNA reads TGCGCCAGCAGCCCGGGGACTAGCGGCCTCCGGGGACTTCTAGAGCAGTACTTC.

The chain employs TRBV15 and TRBJ2-3, with D possibly matching TRBD2 (6 bases). Between the trimmed V and J ends, which lost 5 bases and 2 bases, there was a span of 8 bases. In germline, CDR1 is LNHNV, CDR2 YYDKDF (reference sequence). CDR3 length: 13 residues. CDR3 in DNA: TGTGCCACCAGCGCGGGACTCACAGATACGCAGTATTTT. This codes for CATSAGLTDTQYF.

The chain couples TRBV12-5 to TRBJ1-5; TRBD1 matches at 11 bases. CDR3 size: 20 residues. The ends lost 6 bases at V and 0 bases at J; junction bases unmatched: 16. Germline V gene sequence: CDR1 LGHNT, CDR2 FRNRAP. The CDR3 reads CASGWGQGGIRRYSNQPQHF. CDR3 DNA sequence: TGTGCTAGTGGGTGGGGACAGGGGGGGATCAGACGGTATAGCAATCAGCCCCAGCATTTT.

The chain joins TRBV19 to TRBJ2-5, with no clear D. In germline, CDR1 is LNHDA, CDR2 SQIVND (reference sequence). CDR3 length: 14 amino acids. Trimming cost V 3 bases and J 4 bases, with 12 bases left between them. Written as DNA, the CDR3 is TGTGCCAGTAGTATTGGGCGAGATCGAGAGACCCAGTACTTC. As protein: CASSIGRDRETQYF.

Notes on this clone: The same CDR3 arises from other DNA sequences in this sample as well. This chain joins TRBV6-5 and TRBJ2-7; a possible D gene is TRBD2 (6 bases). The length of the CDR3 is 13 residues. Trimming removed 5 bases from V and 2 bases from J, with 10 bases in between. The germline gives CDR1 MNHEY, CDR2 SVGAGI. In DNA, the CDR3 is TGTGCCAGCAGTAGGACGGGAGCCTACGAGCAGTACTTC. This sequence encodes CASSRTGAYEQYF.